Listed here are 22 T cell receptor beta chains from one sample, sequenced in a study of patients and donors after allogeneic stem cell transplantation. TCRdb fed the RT-PCR reads into MiXCR, producing one record per CDR3 protein. The sample contains roughly 940,000 distinct CDR3 sequences, roughly 18% of which appear only once. Sequencing was performed on blood, either unsorted or a sorted T cell fraction (not recorded which). The origin of the receptors is a human donor who was either an allogeneic HSCT recipient or a stem cell or donor lymphocyte infusion donor (not recorded which). It is not recorded whose cells these are; they may come from a transplant donor.

The chain employs TRBV3-1 and TRBJ1-2; D is unresolved. Germline V gene lookup returns CDR1 LGHDT and CDR2 YNNKEL (reference sequence). Trimming took off 2 bases at V and 4 bases at J, with 14 bases between the two ends. The CDR3 extends over 15 amino acids. The CDR3 is CASSQRLGGPYGYTF. CDR3 bases: TGTGCCAGCAGCCAACGTTTGGGAGGGCCCTATGGCTACACCTTC.

This clonotype was observed at least ten times. V usage is TRBV28 and J usage is TRBJ2-1; D perhaps matches TRBD1 (6 bases). Trimming removed 4 bases from V and 5 bases from J, with 12 bases in between. Germline V gene sequence: CDR1 MDHEN, CDR2 SYDVKM. The CDR3 extends over 14 amino acids. CDR3 in DNA: TGTGCCAGCAGTTCCGACAGGAGAGACAATGAGCAGTTCTTC. It encodes CASSSDRRDNEQFF.

This clonotype was seen a handful of times. The V gene is TRBV3-1, the J gene TRBJ1-3; 7 nucleotides agree with TRBD1. The CDR3 consists of 15 residues. Germline V gene sequence: CDR1 LGHDT, CDR2 YNNKEL (reference sequence). With 3 bases clipped from V and 0 bases from J, the junction kept 2 bases outside the gene matches. The CDR3 DNA is TGTGCCAGCAGCCAGGGACAGAACTCTGGAAACACCATATATTTT. Its protein is CASSQGQNSGNTIYF. The whole variable domain, filled in from reference TRBV3-1 and TRBJ1-3, reads DTAVSQTPKYLVTQMGNDKSIKCEQNLGHDTMYWYKQDSKKFLKIMFSYNNKELIINETVPNRFSPKSPDKAHLNLHINSLELGDSAVYFCASSQGQNSGNTIYFGEGSWLTVV.

This chain links TRBV4-2 with TRBJ2-1; D is unresolved. With 2 bases removed from V and 4 bases from J, the gap between germline ends came to 6 bases. Per germline, CDR1 LGHNA and CDR2 YNFKEQ. CDR3 size: 13 residues. CDR3: CASSQNIYNEQFF. The CDR3 DNA reads TGTGCCAGCAGCCAAAATATTTACAATGAGCAGTTCTTC.

The chain employs TRBV12-3 or TRBV12-4 and TRBJ2-3; D is perhaps TRBD2 (5 bases). Trimming cost V 5 bases and J 2 bases, with 11 bases left between them. This CDR3 comprises 14 residues. CDR3 sequence (DNA): TGTGCCAGCAGTGCCGGGATGATCACAGATACGCAGTATTTT. Translating gives CASSAGMITDTQYF.

The J gene is TRBJ1-6, the V gene TRBV27; D is unresolved. Trimming took 3 bases from V and 0 from J, leaving 12 bases between them. CDR3 size: 17 residues. Germline CDR1 reads MNHEY; CDR2 reads SMNVEV (reference sequence). This chain's CDR3 is CASSFTPDSSYNSPLHF. The DNA of the CDR3 is TGTGCCAGCAGTTTCACCCCAGATAGCTCCTATAATTCACCCCTCCACTTT.

The chain recombines TRBV6-1 with TRBJ1-1; weak D call: TRBD1 (5 bases). The CDR3 has 15 residues. V gave up 5 bases and J gave up 7 bases, with 20 bases separating them. The germline CDR1 and CDR2 sequences are MNHNS and SASEGT. CDR3 amino acids: CASSPSRLVQGEAFF. The CDR3, as DNA: TGTGCCAGCAGTCCATCAAGGCTTGTGCAGGGTGAAGCTTTCTTT.

This clonotype was observed a few times. V gene TRBV20-1 combines with J gene TRBJ2-7, with no clear D. Germline values: CDR1 DFQATT, CDR2 SNEGSKA (reference sequence). This CDR3 comprises 12 residues. Trimming stripped 3 bases from V and 3 bases from J, with 9 bases between. The CDR3 region is CSASPGYYEQYF. CDR3 DNA sequence: TGCAGTGCTAGTCCAGGCTACTACGAGCAGTACTTC.

The rearrangement joins TRBV11-3 to TRBJ2-3, with 7 bases identical to TRBD2. The CDR3 extends over 16 amino acids. J was trimmed by 4 bases and V by 5 bases; bases with no gene match: 12. Germline values: CDR1 SGHNT, CDR2 YENEEA. CDR3 sequence: CASSPRERDWPDTQYF. CDR3 DNA sequence: TGTGCCAGCAGCCCTAGAGAGCGGGACTGGCCAGATACGCAGTATTTT.

V gene TRBV27 combines with J gene TRBJ2-7; possibly TRBD1 for D (5 bases). The CDR3 is made up of 14 amino acids. V shed 5 bases and J shed 3 bases, with 14 bases lying between them. Germline CDR1 MNHEY, CDR2 SMNVEV (reference sequence). The DNA of the CDR3 is TGTGCCAGCAGTCTCACCAGACAGTTCTACGAGCAGTACTTC. Protein product: CASSLTRQFYEQYF.

This rearrangement joins TRBV27 to TRBJ1-1, with D maybe TRBD1 (5 bases). V was trimmed by 0 bases and J by 2 bases, leaving 13 bases between them. Germline CDR1 is MNHEY and CDR2 is SMNVEV (reference sequence). This CDR3 is 16 amino acids long. The CDR3 protein is CASSLSLGHYNTEAFF. DNA of the CDR3: TGTGCCAGCAGTTTATCCCTCGGACACTATAACACTGAAGCTTTCTTT.

This clonotype was seen more than once but under ten times. The chain joins TRBV3-1 to TRBJ2-5; 12 bases fit TRBD2. The V segment lost 1 base and the J segment 5 bases; nucleotides outside the gene matches: 5. The CDR3 spans 16 residues. Germline V gene sequence: CDR1 LGHDT, CDR2 YNNKEL (reference sequence). CDR3 sequence: CASSQGRLAGVETQYF. CDR3 in DNA: TGTGCCAGCAGCCAAGGGAGACTAGCGGGAGTTGAGACCCAGTACTTC.

The gene calls are TRBV18 and TRBJ2-7; D tentatively reads TRBD1 or TRBD2 (7 bases each). Per germline, CDR1 KGHSH and CDR2 LQKENI. The CDR3 length is 15 residues. Trimming removed 3 bases from V and 2 bases from J, with 14 bases in between. CDR3 sequence: CASSPQGGRTYEQYF. CDR3 DNA: TGTGCCAGCTCACCCCAGGGGGGGAGAACCTACGAGCAGTACTTC.

This CDR3 is CASSQGGYQPQHF. In nucleotides, the CDR3 is TGTGCCAGCAGCCAAGGGGGTTACCAGCCCCAGCATTTT. V usage is TRBV3-1 and J usage is TRBJ1-5; D is unclear. The CDR3 sequence is 13 residues long. V was trimmed by 1 base and J by 7 bases, leaving 8 bases between them. Germline CDR1 reads LGHDT; CDR2 reads YNNKEL (reference sequence).

This clonotype was seen more than once but under ten times. The J gene is TRBJ1-2, the V gene TRBV9, with 9 bases fitting TRBD1. The CDR3 runs 16 residues. The germline V gene has CDR1 SGDLS and CDR2 YYNGEE. Trimming cost V 0 bases and J 2 bases; bases outside gene matches: 5. The DNA for the CDR3 is TGTGCCAGCAGCGTAGTGGACAGGGGTGAGAACTATGGCTACACCTTC. Translated, it gives CASSVVDRGENYGYTF. Full variable domain (rest looked up from reference TRBV9 and TRBJ1-2): DSGVTQTPKHLITATGQRVTLRCSPRSGDLSVYWYQQSLDQGLQFLIQYYNGEERAKGNILERFSAQQFPDLHSELNLSSLELGDSALYFCASSVVDRGENYGYTFGSGTRLTVV.

This clonotype has just a few counts. The chain is built from TRBV7-8 and TRBJ2-3; a possible D gene is TRBD2 (5 bases). The V end was cut by 7 bases, the J end by 0 bases, with 17 bases between. The CDR3 is made up of 16 amino acids. Germline CDR1 is SGHVS and CDR2 is FQNEAQ. The CDR3: CASTTIGGPSTDTQYF. CDR3 sequence (DNA): TGTGCCAGCACGACGATTGGCGGGCCTAGCACAGATACGCAGTATTTT.

The chain joins TRBV20-1 to TRBJ1-1; D is ambiguous. Germline values: CDR1 DFQATT, CDR2 SNEGSKA (reference sequence). This CDR3 contains 15 residues. DNA of the CDR3: TGCAGCGGGGTCGTGTGGCGTTTCCCCAGGACTGAAGCTTTCTTT. Its protein is CSGVVWRFPRTEAFF.

The chain recombines TRBV5-1 with TRBJ2-5; 9 bases are shared with TRBD1. CDR3 length: 16 amino acids. The V gene's germline CDR1 is SGHRS and CDR2 YFSETQ. V gave up 4 bases and J gave up 4 bases; unmatched junction bases: 11. The CDR3 spells CASSAAGTGNGETQYF. In DNA, the CDR3 is TGCGCCAGCAGCGCAGCCGGGACAGGGAATGGAGAGACCCAGTACTTC.

This clonotype was counted once. The chain has TRBV28 and TRBJ1-2; D unclear. CDR1 is MDHEN, CDR2 SYDVKM, per germline. The CDR3 extends over 15 amino acids. Trimming took off 5 bases at V and 1 base at J, with 14 bases between the two ends. CDR3 in DNA: TGTGCCAGCAGTACCATGGAGGGCCGTAACTATGGCTACACCTTC. Amino acid sequence: CASSTMEGRNYGYTF.

In nucleotides, the CDR3 is TGTGCCACCAGCAGATCAACAGGGGGCCTATACGAGCAGTACTTC. Amino acid sequence: CATSRSTGGLYEQYF. The chain couples TRBV15 to TRBJ2-7; TRBD1 matches at 9 bases. The CDR3 sequence is 15 residues long. With 2 bases clipped from V and 4 bases from J, the junction kept 6 bases outside the gene matches. CDR1 is LNHNV and CDR2 is YYDKDF in the germline V gene (reference sequence).

This clonotype appeared a few times. As DNA, the CDR3 is TGCGCCAGCAGCTTGGCTAGGTCCGGGGCCAACGTCCTGACTTTC. It yields the protein CASSLARSGANVLTF. V gene TRBV5-1 combines with J gene TRBJ2-6, with D unclear. V lost 0 bases to trimming and J lost 4 bases, with 8 bases between them. CDR1 and CDR2 (germline): SGHRS, YFSETQ. This CDR3 is 15 amino acids long.

This clonotype showed up just a few times. The chain combines TRBV3-1 with TRBJ1-1; D is uncertain. V was trimmed by 4 bases and J by 0 bases, leaving 9 bases between them. Looked up from germline, CDR1 is LGHDT and CDR2 is YNNKEL (reference sequence). The CDR3 is 14 amino acids. CDR3 region: CASSPSTLNTEAFF. For the CDR3, the DNA is TGTGCCAGCAGCCCAAGTACCTTGAACACTGAAGCTTTCTTT.